This T cell receptor beta chain originates from a study of graft-versus-host responses after intestinal transplantation. Only in-frame clones appear in the TCRdb table, and some are missing; sequencing was by immunoSEQ multiplex PCR. The sample carries around 6,700 clones, 75% to 90% recorded once. The ends were cut back, 1 base at V and 8 bases at J, with 9 bases in the middle. CDR1 is SGHTA, CDR2 FQGNSA, per germline. The CDR3 is 13 amino acids. The chain has TRBV7-2 and TRBJ1-3, with D unclear. The specimen was PBMCs, collected nearly 85 days after transplant. This TCR was recovered from a human patient who received an intestinal transplant, so some T cells may come from the graft donor. The CDR3 loop is CASSLGAGDTIYF. The CDR3 DNA reads as TGTGCCAGCAGCTTAGGGGCAGGAGACACCATATATTTT.